This is a list of T cell receptor beta chains from one sample in a study of STAT5B mutations in CD4+ large granular lymphocyte leukemia. TCRdb's table, derived via immunoSEQ multiplex PCR, lists solely in-frame clones and lacks some. The sample consists of about 32,000 clones, about 89% of them appearing once. Sequenced: CD4+ T cells from blood buffy coats. The receptors here all came from a human donor in good health. Both conserved end residues are part of each CDR3. Fields, in order: clone size, D gene, V gene, J gene, CDR3 protein, CDR3 DNA. A D gene is named only where the DNA matches it firmly. A row's size may be missing; if present it is once, few, many or a size class.

abundance: -; d_gene: -; v_gene: TRBV9; j_gene: TRBJ1-2; CDR3aa: CASSAQSGGYTF; CDR3nt: TGTGCCAGCAGCGCCCAGTCCGGCGGCTACACCTTC
abundance: -; d_gene: -; v_gene: TRBV27; j_gene: TRBJ2-7; CDR3aa: CASRDPGEQYF; CDR3nt: TGTGCCAGCAGAGACCCCGGAGAGCAGTACTTC
abundance: -; d_gene: -; v_gene: TRBV6-5; j_gene: TRBJ2-7; CDR3aa: CASSYGVSYEQYF; CDR3nt: TGTGCCAGCAGTTACGGGGTATCCTACGAGCAGTACTTC
abundance: -; d_gene: -; v_gene: TRBV11-2; j_gene: TRBJ2-7; CDR3aa: CASSSDWSSYEQYF; CDR3nt: TGTGCCAGCAGCTCAGACTGGAGCTCCTACGAGCAGTACTTC
abundance: -; d_gene: TRBD2; v_gene: TRBV5-1; j_gene: TRBJ2-1; CDR3aa: CASSLPSGNRVDEQFF; CDR3nt: TGCGCCAGCAGCTTGCCCAGCGGGAATCGTGTCGATGAGCAGTTCTTC
abundance: -; d_gene: -; v_gene: TRBV2; j_gene: TRBJ1-2; CDR3aa: CASSELGGSYGYTF; CDR3nt: TGTGCCAGCAGTGAACTGGGGGGAAGCTATGGCTACACCTTC
abundance: -; d_gene: TRBD1; v_gene: TRBV19; j_gene: TRBJ2-5; CDR3aa: CASSIQGTGGTQYF; CDR3nt: TGTGCCAGTAGTATACAGGGGACAGGAGGGACCCAGTACTTC
abundance: -; d_gene: TRBD1; v_gene: TRBV28; j_gene: TRBJ1-5; CDR3aa: CASSWGQGDQPQHF; CDR3nt: TGTGCCAGCAGTTGGGGACAGGGAGATCAGCCCCAGCATTTT
abundance: once; d_gene: TRBD1; v_gene: TRBV2; j_gene: TRBJ1-6; CDR3aa: CASSGRDRGPTNSPLHF; CDR3nt: TGTGCCAGCAGCGGCCGGGACAGGGGGCCGACCAATTCACCCCTCCACTTT
abundance: few; d_gene: -; v_gene: TRBV10-3; j_gene: TRBJ2-1; CDR3aa: CAISDLIDYNEQFF; CDR3nt: TGTGCCATCAGTGACCTCATCGACTACAATGAGCAGTTCTTC
abundance: few; d_gene: -; v_gene: TRBV7-9; j_gene: TRBJ2-7; CDR3aa: CASSPGTVSSYEQYF; CDR3nt: TGTGCCAGCAGCCCAGGGACGGTAAGCTCCTACGAGCAGTACTTC
abundance: -; d_gene: -; v_gene: TRBV5-1; j_gene: TRBJ1-4; CDR3aa: CASNEGTDEKLFF; CDR3nt: TGCGCCAGCAACGAGGGCACCGATGAAAAACTGTTTTTT
abundance: -; d_gene: TRBD2; v_gene: TRBV7-2; j_gene: TRBJ2-1; CDR3aa: CASSPKIAGYNEQFF; CDR3nt: TGTGCCAGCAGCCCAAAAATAGCGGGGTACAATGAGCAGTTCTTC
abundance: -; d_gene: -; v_gene: TRBV7-2; j_gene: TRBJ2-2; CDR3aa: CASSSMPPTNTGELFF; CDR3nt: TGTGCCAGCAGCTCAATGCCCCCCACTAACACCGGGGAGCTGTTTTTT
abundance: -; d_gene: -; v_gene: TRBV6-5; j_gene: TRBJ2-1; CDR3aa: CAGSSYNEQFF; CDR3nt: TGTGCCGGGAGCTCCTACAATGAGCAGTTCTTC
abundance: once; d_gene: -; v_gene: TRBV6-1; j_gene: TRBJ2-3; CDR3aa: CASSERWGSGTDTQYF; CDR3nt: TGTGCCAGCAGTGAAAGGTGGGGCAGTGGGACAGATACGCAGTATTTT
abundance: -; d_gene: -; v_gene: TRBV5-6; j_gene: TRBJ2-1; CDR3aa: CASSLQGGLYNEQFF; CDR3nt: TGTGCCAGCAGCTTGCAAGGCGGACTTTACAATGAGCAGTTCTTC
abundance: -; d_gene: -; v_gene: TRBV28; j_gene: TRBJ2-1; CDR3aa: CASLESSYNEQFF; CDR3nt: TGTGCCAGCCTTGAGAGCTCCTACAATGAGCAGTTCTTC
abundance: -; d_gene: TRBD2; v_gene: TRBV7-2; j_gene: TRBJ2-3; CDR3aa: CASSLEREWGTDTQYF; CDR3nt: TGTGCCAGCAGCTTGGAGCGGGAGTGGGGCACAGATACGCAGTATTTT
abundance: -; d_gene: TRBD1; v_gene: TRBV4-1; j_gene: TRBJ1-5; CDR3aa: CASSQETAQGTRRPQHF; CDR3nt: TGCGCCAGCAGCCAAGAAACTGCACAGGGGACGAGGCGGCCCCAGCATTTT
abundance: -; d_gene: -; v_gene: TRBV6-1; j_gene: TRBJ1-6; CDR3aa: CASSENGDSPLHF; CDR3nt: TGTGCCAGCAGTGAAAACGGGGATTCACCCCTCCACTTT
abundance: -; d_gene: TRBD2; v_gene: TRBV7-8; j_gene: TRBJ2-7; CDR3aa: CASSRAPGLVSYEQYF; CDR3nt: TGTGCCAGCAGCCGGGCGCCGGGACTAGTCTCCTACGAGCAGTACTTC
abundance: -; d_gene: -; v_gene: TRBV4-2; j_gene: TRBJ1-1; CDR3aa: CASSQDLGGNTEAFF; CDR3nt: TGTGCCAGCAGCCAAGATTTGGGGGGTAACACTGAAGCTTTCTTT
abundance: -; d_gene: -; v_gene: TRBV9; j_gene: TRBJ2-3; CDR3aa: CASSVVPDTQYF; CDR3nt: TGTGCCAGCAGCGTTGTTCCGGATACGCAGTATTTT
abundance: -; d_gene: TRBD2; v_gene: TRBV4-2; j_gene: TRBJ2-3; CDR3aa: CASSRSGSADTQYF; CDR3nt: TGTGCCAGCAGCCGGAGCGGGAGCGCAGATACGCAGTATTTT
abundance: -; d_gene: TRBD1; v_gene: TRBV7-9; j_gene: TRBJ2-1; CDR3aa: CASSPQLGTGGNNEQFF; CDR3nt: TGTGCCAGCAGCCCCCAACTCGGGACAGGGGGAAACAATGAGCAGTTCTTC
abundance: -; d_gene: -; v_gene: TRBV19; j_gene: TRBJ2-3; CDR3aa: CASRNAGATDTQYF; CDR3nt: TGTGCCAGTAGGAACGCAGGGGCCACAGATACGCAGTATTTT
abundance: -; d_gene: TRBD1; v_gene: TRBV12-5; j_gene: TRBJ2-7; CDR3aa: CASGSPGQGTYEQYF; CDR3nt: TGTGCTAGTGGTTCTCCGGGACAGGGGACCTACGAGCAGTACTTC
abundance: -; d_gene: TRBD2; v_gene: TRBV11-2; j_gene: TRBJ2-3; CDR3aa: CASSPGLAGTDTQYF; CDR3nt: TGTGCCAGCAGCCCCGGACTAGCGGGCACAGATACGCAGTATTTT
abundance: -; d_gene: -; v_gene: TRBV5-4; j_gene: TRBJ2-6; CDR3aa: CASSDPGGRHSGANVLTF; CDR3nt: TGTGCCAGCAGCGATCCCGGTGGGCGGCACTCTGGGGCCAACGTCCTGACTTTC
abundance: -; d_gene: -; v_gene: TRBV13; j_gene: TRBJ2-7; CDR3aa: CASSTGANEQYF; CDR3nt: TGTGCCAGCAGCACGGGAGCAAACGAGCAGTACTTC
abundance: -; d_gene: -; v_gene: TRBV18; j_gene: TRBJ1-1; CDR3aa: CASSSRGEAFF; CDR3nt: TGTGCCAGCTCGAGCAGGGGTGAGGCTTTCTTT
abundance: -; d_gene: TRBD1; v_gene: TRBV29-1; j_gene: TRBJ1-4; CDR3aa: CSALVVLRDRGEKLFF; CDR3nt: TGCAGCGCGCTGGTTGTTCTCCGGGACAGGGGGGAAAAACTGTTTTTT
abundance: -; d_gene: -; v_gene: TRBV4-1; j_gene: TRBJ1-6; CDR3aa: CASRLSYNSPLHF; CDR3nt: TGCGCCAGCAGGTTATCCTATAATTCACCCCTCCACTTT
abundance: -; d_gene: -; v_gene: TRBV23-1; j_gene: TRBJ2-2; CDR3aa: CASSLFGARRPNTGELFF; CDR3nt: TGCGCCAGCAGTCTCTTCGGGGCCCGGCGGCCGAACACCGGGGAGCTGTTTTTT
abundance: -; d_gene: TRBD1; v_gene: TRBV19; j_gene: TRBJ2-1; CDR3aa: CASSGTGGLNEQFF; CDR3nt: TGTGCCAGTAGTGGGACAGGGGGCTTGAATGAGCAGTTCTTC
abundance: -; d_gene: -; v_gene: TRBV21-1; j_gene: TRBJ1-5; CDR3aa: CAGYREWVRQPQHF; CDR3nt: TGTGCCGGGTACAGGGAGTGGGTGCGTCAGCCCCAGCATTTT
abundance: -; d_gene: TRBD1; v_gene: TRBV6-5; j_gene: TRBJ2-7; CDR3aa: CASSRNPGQHHEQYF; CDR3nt: TGTGCCAGCAGTCGAAATCCGGGACAGCACCACGAGCAGTACTTC
abundance: -; d_gene: TRBD2; v_gene: TRBV4-2; j_gene: TRBJ2-1; CDR3aa: CASSDTSGRSYNEQFF; CDR3nt: TGTGCCAGCAGCGACACTAGCGGGAGGTCCTACAATGAGCAGTTCTTC
abundance: -; d_gene: -; v_gene: TRBV11-3; j_gene: TRBJ1-2; CDR3aa: CASSQEGYGYTF; CDR3nt: TGTGCCAGCAGCCAAGAGGGCTATGGCTACACCTTC
abundance: -; d_gene: TRBD1; v_gene: TRBV6-5; j_gene: TRBJ1-2; CDR3aa: CASSGGQYGYTF; CDR3nt: TGTGCCAGCAGTGGGGGACAGTATGGCTACACCTTC
abundance: -; d_gene: -; v_gene: TRBV5-6; j_gene: TRBJ2-1; CDR3aa: CASSLGGGARYNEQFF; CDR3nt: TGTGCCAGCAGCTTGGGAGGAGGGGCACGCTACAATGAGCAGTTCTTC
abundance: -; d_gene: TRBD1; v_gene: TRBV7-8; j_gene: TRBJ1-2; CDR3aa: CASSLPGQGRGYTF; CDR3nt: TGTGCCAGCAGCTTACCTGGACAGGGGAGGGGCTACACCTTC
abundance: -; d_gene: -; v_gene: TRBV6-1; j_gene: TRBJ1-3; CDR3aa: CASRSTGNTIYF; CDR3nt: TGTGCCAGCAGGTCAACTGGAAACACCATATATTTT
abundance: -; d_gene: TRBD2; v_gene: TRBV14; j_gene: TRBJ2-1; CDR3aa: CASSLGLAGVNEQFF; CDR3nt: TGTGCCAGCAGCCTGGGGCTAGCGGGAGTTAATGAGCAGTTCTTC
abundance: -; d_gene: -; v_gene: TRBV27; j_gene: TRBJ2-3; CDR3aa: CASSSTDTQYF; CDR3nt: TGTGCCAGCAGCAGCACAGATACGCAGTATTTT
abundance: few; d_gene: TRBD1; v_gene: TRBV18; j_gene: TRBJ2-7; CDR3aa: CASSPPWGRGMEQYF; CDR3nt: TGTGCCAGCTCACCACCGTGGGGCAGGGGGATGGAGCAGTACTTC
abundance: -; d_gene: -; v_gene: TRBV5-4; j_gene: TRBJ1-3; CDR3aa: CASSLGHAGNTIYF; CDR3nt: TGTGCCAGCAGCTTGGGACACGCTGGAAACACCATATATTTT
abundance: few; d_gene: -; v_gene: TRBV27; j_gene: TRBJ2-7; CDR3aa: CASSFLPARPYEQYF; CDR3nt: TGTGCCAGCAGTTTTCTACCTGCTCGACCCTACGAGCAGTACTTC
abundance: -; d_gene: TRBD1; v_gene: TRBV10-3; j_gene: TRBJ2-7; CDR3aa: CAITQDRGPYEQYF; CDR3nt: TGTGCCATCACCCAGGACAGGGGACCGTACGAGCAGTACTTC